The rows below give T cell receptor beta chains drawn from one sample of a study of regulatory T cells in long-lasting Graves disease. TCRdb itself ran the multiplex PCR reads through MiXCR, one entry per CDR3 protein. The sample contains 550,000 to 700,000 distinct CDR3 sequences, 15% to 20% of which appear only once. The sample was also linked to a second study, of T cells in Graves' hyperthyroidism and ophthalmopathy.

Source: peripheral blood mononuclear cells (PBMCs), taken at new diagnosis, from a patient treated with antithyroid drugs. All receptors derive from a man aged 18 to 35 with Graves disease. Both conserved end residues are part of each CDR3. The D gene is left open where the match is weak. For some rows the clone size is stated as once, few or many, or as a class when expanded; others skip it.

V: TRBV27
D: -
size: -
J: TRBJ2-1
CDR3: CASSIPGLEQFF
DNA: TGTGCCAGCAGTATACCGGGACTCGAGCAGTTCTTC

V: TRBV5-1
D: TRBD2
size: -
J: TRBJ2-7
CDR3: CASRNSGNPYEQYF
DNA: TGCGCCAGCAGAAATAGCGGGAACCCCTACGAGCAGTACTTC

V: TRBV7-9
D: -
size: many
J: TRBJ2-7
CDR3: CASSLIGVEPYEQYF
DNA: TGTGCCAGCAGCTTAATTGGGGTCGAGCCTTACGAGCAGTACTTC

V: TRBV11-2
D: -
size: many
J: TRBJ2-7
CDR3: CASSLGQGWEQYF
DNA: TGTGCCAGCAGCTTAGGGCAGGGGTGGGAGCAGTACTTC

V: TRBV7-9
D: TRBD2
size: many
J: TRBJ2-1
CDR3: CASSLQGREDNEQFF
DNA: TGTGCCAGCAGCTTACAAGGGCGGGAGGACAATGAGCAGTTCTTC

V: TRBV19
D: -
size: -
J: TRBJ1-6
CDR3: CASRDRAGSSYNSPLHF
DNA: TGTGCCAGTAGAGACCGGGCAGGGAGCTCCTATAATTCACCCCTCCACTTT

V: TRBV28
D: TRBD1
size: many
J: TRBJ2-7
CDR3: CASSAGGTGAPGNEQYF
DNA: TGTGCCAGCAGCGCGGGTGGGACAGGGGCCCCGGGCAACGAGCAGTACTTC

V: TRBV28
D: TRBD1
size: many
J: TRBJ1-1
CDR3: CASSPYRDRASMNTEAFF
DNA: TGTGCCAGCAGTCCTTACCGGGACAGGGCCAGCATGAACACTGAAGCTTTCTTT

V: TRBV5-4
D: -
size: few
J: TRBJ2-1
CDR3: CASSFSGQYNEQFF
DNA: TGTGCCAGCAGCTTTAGTGGGCAATACAATGAGCAGTTCTTC

V: TRBV24-1
D: TRBD1
size: -
J: TRBJ1-2
CDR3: CATSSSPGTGGHYGYTF
DNA: TGTGCCACCAGTTCCTCCCCCGGGACAGGGGGCCACTATGGCTACACCTTC

V: TRBV11-1
D: TRBD1
size: many
J: TRBJ2-7
CDR3: CASSFPGQGFEQYF
DNA: TGTGCCAGCAGCTTCCCGGGACAGGGTTTCGAGCAGTACTTC

V: TRBV29-1
D: -
size: many
J: TRBJ1-1
CDR3: CSVAERGPMNTEAFF
DNA: TGCAGCGTTGCGGAGAGGGGACCAATGAACACTGAAGCTTTCTTT

V: TRBV28
D: -
size: -
J: TRBJ1-4
CDR3: CASQRAREGEKLFF
DNA: TGTGCCAGCCAAAGGGCGCGAGAGGGTGAAAAACTGTTTTTT

V: TRBV7-3
D: -
size: few
J: TRBJ2-2
CDR3: CASSGYGELFF
DNA: TGTGCCAGCAGCGGCTATGGGGAGCTGTTTTTT

V: TRBV5-1
D: -
size: -
J: TRBJ1-1
CDR3: CASSLGYRGMNTEAFF
DNA: TGCGCCAGCAGCTTGGGATATCGGGGCATGAACACTGAAGCTTTCTTT

V: TRBV2
D: -
size: many
J: TRBJ2-3
CDR3: CASSDKLADSTDTQYF
DNA: TGTGCCAGCAGTGATAAACTAGCCGATAGCACAGATACGCAGTATTTT

V: TRBV7-9
D: TRBD2
size: many
J: TRBJ2-1
CDR3: CASSHTPRDYLNNEQFF
DNA: TGTGCCAGCAGCCACACCCCCCGGGACTACCTAAACAATGAGCAGTTCTTC

V: TRBV3-1
D: -
size: many
J: TRBJ2-1
CDR3: CASSHWEVSSNEQFF
DNA: TGTGCCAGCAGCCATTGGGAGGTTAGCTCCAATGAGCAGTTCTTC

V: TRBV9
D: -
size: -
J: TRBJ2-1
CDR3: CASSVEGKDYNEQFF
DNA: TGTGCCAGCAGCGTAGAGGGAAAGGACTACAATGAGCAGTTCTTC

V: TRBV7-8
D: -
size: many
J: TRBJ2-5
CDR3: CASSLGWGRRETQYF
DNA: TGTGCCAGCAGCCTAGGGTGGGGCAGGCGAGAGACCCAGTACTTC

V: TRBV19
D: TRBD2
size: many
J: TRBJ2-2
CDR3: CASSWDYGTGELFF
DNA: TGTGCCAGTAGTTGGGACTACGGGACCGGGGAGCTGTTTTTT

V: TRBV7-8
D: -
size: -
J: TRBJ1-4
CDR3: CASSSTISGVGEKLFF
DNA: TGTGCCAGCAGCTCCACAATCTCGGGAGTGGGAGAAAAACTGTTTTTT

V: TRBV27
D: -
size: many
J: TRBJ2-1
CDR3: CASSPDSTNEQFF
DNA: TGTGCCAGCAGTCCGGACAGTACGAATGAGCAGTTCTTC

V: TRBV2
D: -
size: -
J: TRBJ2-3
CDR3: CASSPYGGVTDTQYF
DNA: TGTGCCAGCAGCCCCTACGGGGGCGTAACAGATACGCAGTATTTT

V: TRBV7-3
D: TRBD1
size: -
J: TRBJ2-5
CDR3: CASSPSVGGIFYF
DNA: TGTGCCAGCAGCCCCAGCGTAGGGGGCATTTTTTACTTC

V: TRBV12-3/TRBV12-4
D: -
size: -
J: TRBJ2-2
CDR3: CASSLIAVELFF
DNA: TGTGCCAGCAGTTTAATAGCGGTGGAGCTGTTTTTT

V: TRBV7-9
D: -
size: many
J: TRBJ2-1
CDR3: CASSFRENEQFF
DNA: TGTGCCAGCAGCTTCCGGGAGAATGAGCAGTTCTTC

V: TRBV29-1
D: -
size: many
J: TRBJ2-1
CDR3: CSVLSSAYNEQFF
DNA: TGCAGCGTTCTCTCTAGCGCCTACAATGAGCAGTTCTTC

V: TRBV5-1
D: -
size: few
J: TRBJ1-3
CDR3: CASSARTGSGNTIYF
DNA: TGCGCCAGCAGCGCCAGGACGGGCTCTGGAAACACCATATATTTT

V: TRBV4-2
D: TRBD2
size: few
J: TRBJ2-3
CDR3: CASSPVGGRRTDTQYF
DNA: TGTGCCAGCAGCCCGGTGGGAGGGCGGCGAACAGATACGCAGTATTTT

V: TRBV6-5
D: TRBD1
size: -
J: TRBJ1-2
CDR3: CASSYSEQGGRGYTF
DNA: TGTGCCAGCAGTTACTCGGAACAGGGGGGACGTGGCTACACCTTC

V: TRBV5-1
D: -
size: many
J: TRBJ1-1
CDR3: CASSWDGGGTEAFF
DNA: TGCGCCAGCAGTTGGGACGGGGGGGGCACTGAAGCTTTCTTT

V: TRBV28
D: -
size: many
J: TRBJ1-5
CDR3: CATRDGSNQPQHF
DNA: TGTGCCACCAGAGACGGGAGCAATCAGCCCCAGCATTTT

V: TRBV12-3/TRBV12-4
D: TRBD1
size: -
J: TRBJ2-1
CDR3: CASSPSGTVFYNEQFF
DNA: TGTGCCAGCAGTCCCTCCGGGACAGTGTTCTACAATGAGCAGTTCTTC

V: TRBV27
D: TRBD1
size: many
J: TRBJ1-2
CDR3: CASKAGGGGYTF
DNA: TGTGCCAGCAAGGCAGGGGGCGGTGGCTACACCTTC

V: TRBV9
D: -
size: -
J: TRBJ2-1
CDR3: CASSVGANEQFF
DNA: TGTGCCAGCAGCGTAGGCGCCAATGAGCAGTTCTTC

V: TRBV15
D: -
size: few
J: TRBJ2-3
CDR3: CATSRDGDTQYF
DNA: TGTGCCACCAGCAGAGATGGAGATACGCAGTATTTT

V: TRBV4-1
D: -
size: many
J: TRBJ1-1
CDR3: CASSQVFSGTEAFF
DNA: TGCGCCAGCAGCCAGGTATTCTCGGGCACTGAAGCTTTCTTT

V: TRBV28
D: -
size: few
J: TRBJ1-3
CDR3: CASSSRARASGNTIYF
DNA: TGTGCCAGCAGTTCCAGGGCAAGAGCTTCTGGAAACACCATATATTTT

V: TRBV29-1
D: TRBD1
size: -
J: TRBJ2-2
CDR3: CSVLQGAGELFF
DNA: TGCAGCGTTCTACAGGGGGCCGGGGAGCTGTTTTTT

V: TRBV9
D: -
size: -
J: TRBJ2-7
CDR3: CASSGGAGSYSREQYF
DNA: TGTGCCAGCAGCGGGGGGGCGGGATCCTACTCCCGGGAGCAGTACTTC

V: TRBV20-1
D: TRBD1
size: many
J: TRBJ2-5
CDR3: CSARDSGGRETQYF
DNA: TGCAGTGCTAGAGATTCAGGGGGCCGGGAGACCCAGTACTTC

V: TRBV5-8
D: -
size: few
J: TRBJ1-5
CDR3: CASSLREGRNQPQHF
DNA: TGTGCCAGCAGCTTGCGCGAGGGGAGGAATCAGCCCCAGCATTTT

V: TRBV3-1
D: TRBD1
size: -
J: TRBJ2-5
CDR3: CASRRAGTGQETQYF
DNA: TGTGCCAGCAGACGGGCGGGGACAGGCCAAGAGACCCAGTACTTC

V: TRBV5-1
D: TRBD2
size: -
J: TRBJ2-2
CDR3: CASSLVASGSLGELFF
DNA: TGCGCCAGCAGCTTGGTGGCTAGCGGGAGTCTCGGGGAGCTGTTTTTT

V: TRBV12-3/TRBV12-4
D: TRBD2
size: many
J: TRBJ2-7
CDR3: CASSLTGGPNEQYF
DNA: TGTGCCAGCAGTTTAACGGGAGGGCCTAACGAGCAGTACTTC

V: TRBV7-3
D: TRBD1
size: many
J: TRBJ2-7
CDR3: CASSLTRAGQGSYEQYF
DNA: TGTGCCAGCAGCCTTACCCGGGCCGGACAGGGTTCCTACGAGCAGTACTTC

V: TRBV3-1
D: -
size: -
J: TRBJ1-3
CDR3: CASSQEYRFSGNTIYF
DNA: TGTGCCAGCAGCCAAGAGTATCGCTTCTCTGGAAACACCATATATTTT

V: TRBV6-5
D: -
size: -
J: TRBJ1-2
CDR3: CASSYSRTGQGTGYTF
DNA: TGTGCCAGCAGTTACTCCCGGACGGGACAAGGAACTGGCTACACCTTC

V: TRBV19
D: -
size: few
J: TRBJ2-5
CDR3: CASSFGKETQYF
DNA: TGTGCCAGTAGTTTCGGCAAAGAGACCCAGTACTTC

V: TRBV12-3/TRBV12-4
D: -
size: many
J: TRBJ2-7
CDR3: CASRRSPSYEQYF
DNA: TGTGCCAGCAGGCGGAGTCCCTCCTACGAGCAGTACTTC

V: TRBV20-1
D: -
size: few
J: TRBJ2-2
CDR3: CSARGPRHTTNTGELFF
DNA: TGCAGTGCTAGAGGTCCCCGGCATACCACGAACACCGGGGAGCTGTTTTTT

V: TRBV2
D: -
size: -
J: TRBJ2-1
CDR3: CAVTVDSPRSYNEQLF
DNA: TGTGCCGTAACAGTGGATAGCCCTCGCTCCTACAATGAGCAGCTCTTC

V: TRBV11-2
D: TRBD2
size: -
J: TRBJ2-3
CDR3: CASSRKEGLAATDTQYF
DNA: TGTGCCAGCAGCCGCAAAGAGGGACTAGCGGCCACAGATACGCAGTATTTT